This entry lists 27 T cell receptor beta chains sequenced from one sample in a study of vaccination and CD4 T cells after COVID-19. The sample's treatment: roughly 10-day PBMC culture with coronavirus spike peptide pools or control peptides (ViraFEST assay). The study sequenced cultured CD4+ T cell DNA using the Oncomine TCR Beta short-read assay. TCRdb re-called the PCR reads through MiXCR, storing one row per CDR3 protein. The sample has roughly 16,000 distinct CDR3 sequences, 40% seen once. Antigens of these TCRs are unknown. Material for sequencing was CD4+ T cells from blood, cultured in vitro. The receptors come from a human donor who had recovered from COVID-19.

This clonotype has more than one count but fewer than ten. The chain joins TRBV6-2 or TRBV6-3 to TRBJ1-5; TRBD1 matches 12 bases. CDR1 is MNHEY and CDR2 is SVGEGT in the germline V gene. CDR3 length: 15 amino acids. Trimming at V came to 5 bases and at J to 7 bases, leaving 6 bases not matched to a gene. The CDR3 coding sequence is TGTGCCAGCAGTGGGACAGGGGGCCTTGGGCAGCCCCAGCATTTT. It encodes CASSGTGGLGQPQHF.

The CDR3 coding sequence is TGTGCCTGGAGTGTAGGCACCCCCTCCTACAATGAGCAGTTCTTC. Protein: CAWSVGTPSYNEQFF. The chain recombines TRBV30 with TRBJ2-1, with D uncertain. Germline CDR1 GTSNPN, CDR2 SVGIG (reference sequence). The CDR3 loop spans 15 amino acids. The ends were cut back, 0 bases at V and 0 bases at J, with 9 bases in the middle.

The chain is built from TRBV10-1 and TRBJ2-1; D is uncertain. CDR1 and CDR2 (germline): WNHNN, SYGVQD (reference sequence). This CDR3 is 10 amino acids long. V was shortened by 9 bases and J by 11 bases, with 11 bases between the two germline ends. The chain's CDR3 is CARDPMKQFF. The DNA for the CDR3 is TGCGCCAGGGATCCAATGAAGCAGTTCTTC.

This clonotype was detected a few times. The rearrangement joins TRBV11-1 to TRBJ2-5, with a weak D call TRBD1 (5 bases). V was pared by 3 bases and J by 0 bases, with 11 bases between. Germline CDR1 is SGHAT and CDR2 is FQDESV (reference sequence). The CDR3 extends over 15 amino acids. CDR3 sequence: CASSFGHDDQETQYF. CDR3 bases: TGTGCCAGCAGCTTCGGACACGACGACCAAGAGACCCAGTACTTC.

This rearrangement joins TRBV28 to TRBJ2-5; 10 bases fit TRBD2. CDR1 is MDHEN and CDR2 is SYDVKM in the germline V gene. V gave up 4 bases and J gave up 3 bases; unmatched junction bases: 2. This CDR3 has 14 amino acids. This CDR3 reads CASSYTSGKETQYF. As DNA, the CDR3 is TGTGCCAGCAGTTACACTAGCGGGAAAGAGACCCAGTACTTC.

The J gene is TRBJ2-5, the V gene TRBV10-3, with unresolved D. CDR3 length equals 14 residues. Germline loops: CDR1 ENHRY, CDR2 SYGVKD. The V end was cut by 2 bases, the J end by 0 bases, with 7 bases between. CDR3 region: CAISELRDQETQYF. The CDR3 DNA sequence: TGTGCCATCAGTGAGCTCCGGGACCAAGAGACCCAGTACTTC.

About this clonotype: A read error may account for a junction end that differs from germline. This chain joins TRBV7-9 and TRBJ2-1; tentatively, D is TRBD1 or TRBD2 (5 bases each). This CDR3 has 13 residues. In germline, CDR1 is SEHNR, CDR2 FQNEAQ (reference sequence). CDR3 sequence: CTSSLLGRNEQFF. The CDR3 bases are TGTACCAGCAGCTTATTGGGACGCAATGAGCAGTTCTTC. The whole variable domain, filled in from reference TRBV7-9 and TRBJ2-1, reads DTGVSQNPRHKITKRGQNVTFRCDPISEHNRLYWYRQTLGQGPEFLTYFQNEAQLEKSRLLSDRFSAERPKGSFSTLEIQRTEQGDSAMYLCTSSLLGRNEQFFGPGTRLTVL.

This rearrangement joins TRBV7-3 to TRBJ2-1; TRBD2 aligns across 7 bases. This CDR3 is built from 15 residues. Germline V gene lookup returns CDR1 SGHTA and CDR2 FQGTGA. V lost 3 bases to trimming and J lost 4 bases; unmatched junction nucleotides: 6. CDR3 DNA sequence: TGTGCCAGCAGCTTGGGGGGGGTGGGATACAATGAGCAGTTCTTC. Its translation: CASSLGGVGYNEQFF.

This CDR3 reads CASSLVRDQETQYF. The DNA of the CDR3 is TGTGCCAGCAGCTTGGTAAGGGACCAAGAGACCCAGTACTTC. This chain connects TRBV5-4 to TRBJ2-5; D gene unclear. V was pared by 0 bases and J by 0 bases, with 6 bases between. This CDR3 comprises 14 residues. Germline CDR1 and CDR2: SGHNT and YYREEE (reference sequence). Using reference TRBV5-4 and TRBJ2-5 for the parts outside the CDR3, the full variable domain is ETGVTQSPTHLIKTRGQQVTLRCSSQSGHNTVSWYQQALGQGPQFIFQYYREEENGRGNFPPRFSGLQFPNYSSELNVNALELDDSALYLCASSLVRDQETQYFGPGTRLLVL.

This clonotype turned up a few times. V usage is TRBV24-1 and J usage is TRBJ1-1, with 7 bases identical to TRBD1. CDR1 is KGHDR, CDR2 SFDVKD, per germline. This CDR3 contains 13 residues. J was trimmed by 0 bases and V by 8 bases; bases with no gene match: 2. In DNA, the CDR3 is TGTGCCACCATGGGACAGCTGAACACTGAAGCTTTCTTT. It encodes CATMGQLNTEAFF.

This clonotype was detected only a few times. The gene calls are TRBV6-5 and TRBJ2-1; 11 nucleotides match TRBD2. The CDR3 is made up of 17 amino acids. The germline CDR1 and CDR2 sequences are MNHEY and SVGAGI. V shed 0 bases and J 2 bases; nucleotides not matched to a gene: 3. In DNA form, the CDR3 reads TGTGCCAGCAGTTACTCGGGACTAGCGGAGGCCTACAATGAGCAGTTCTTC. This sequence encodes CASSYSGLAEAYNEQFF.

The chain employs TRBV7-9 and TRBJ2-3; D assignment may be TRBD1 or TRBD2 (5 bases each). CDR3 size: 15 residues. V lost 7 bases and J lost 0, with 14 bases in between. Germline V gene sequence: CDR1 SEHNR, CDR2 FQNEAQ (reference sequence). CDR3 nucleotides: TGTGCCAGCACCCCTTTTGGGGGTAGCACAGATACGCAGTATTTT. This translates into CASTPFGGSTDTQYF.

The rearrangement joins TRBV2 to TRBJ2-7; 7 nucleotides line up with TRBD1. Germline values: CDR1 SNHLY, CDR2 FYNNEI. The ends lost 6 bases at V and 2 bases at J; junction bases unmatched: 1. This CDR3 has 12 amino acids. In DNA, the CDR3 is TGTGCCAGCAGGGGACAGACCTACGAGCAGTACTTC. This sequence encodes CASRGQTYEQYF.

The CDR3 nucleotides read TGTGCCAGCAGTGGGACAGGGTGGCGGAGGGAGACCCAGTACTTC. It encodes CASSGTGWRRETQYF. V and J are TRBV2 and TRBJ2-5, with TRBD1 identical over 8 bases. Germline V gene data show CDR1 as SNHLY and CDR2 as FYNNEI. V trimming: 4 bases; J trimming: 5 bases; junction bases outside the gene matches: 9. The CDR3 is 15 residues long.

This chain links TRBV4-2 with TRBJ2-3; TRBD1 aligns across 10 bases. The CDR3 length is 19 residues. The J segment lost 5 bases and the V segment lost 3 bases, leaving 17 bases of the junction unmatched. CDR1 is LGHNA, CDR2 YNFKEQ, per germline. The CDR3 is CASSQEARGGTGARDTQYF. The DNA of the CDR3 is TGTGCCAGCAGCCAGGAGGCTCGAGGCGGGACAGGGGCTCGAGATACGCAGTATTTT.

As for this clonotype: Mismatch with germline at one junction end may stem from a read error. V is TRBV7-9 and J is TRBJ2-7; 9 bases align to TRBD1. This CDR3 contains 14 residues. Per the germline V gene, CDR1 is SEHNR and CDR2 is FQNEAQ (reference sequence). The CDR3 DNA sequence: TGCGCCAGCAGCCCGGGACAGGGCGTCTACGAGCAGTACTTC. This gives the protein CASSPGQGVYEQYF.

The CDR3 here is CASSPPKGHQPQHF. CDR3 nucleotide sequence: TGTGCCAGCTCACCACCTAAGGGGCATCAGCCCCAGCATTTT. The V call is TRBV18, the J call TRBJ1-5; D is possibly TRBD1 (5 bases). Germline loops: CDR1 KGHSH, CDR2 LQKENI. This CDR3 comprises 14 residues. Deletions cut 0 bases from V and 5 bases from J, with 8 bases between.

The genes are TRBV20-1 and TRBJ1-1; possibly TRBD1 for D (5 bases). The CDR3 extends over 14 amino acids. Per the germline V gene, CDR1 is DFQATT and CDR2 is SNEGSKA (reference sequence). Trimming removed 7 bases from V and 1 base from J, with 16 bases in between. CDR3 DNA: TGCAGTGTGGGGCGGATGGGCTCGAACACTGAAGCTTTCTTT. This sequence encodes CSVGRMGSNTEAFF.

The chain couples TRBV7-6 to TRBJ2-5, with D unresolved. This CDR3 region has 18 residues. Germline-derived CDR1 and CDR2 are SGHVS and FNYEAQ. Trimming stripped 5 bases from V and 1 base from J, with 23 bases between. The CDR3 here is CASSAMPAWFTIQETQYF. The CDR3 DNA reads TGTGCCAGCAGCGCAATGCCCGCCTGGTTCACCATCCAAGAGACCCAGTACTTC.

The J gene is TRBJ1-5, the V gene TRBV20-1; no firm D call. CDR1 and CDR2 from the germline V gene are DFQATT and SNEGSKA (reference sequence). The CDR3 loop spans 13 amino acids. Trimming removed 3 bases from V and 0 bases from J, with 6 bases in between. CDR3 sequence: CSASMDSNQPQHF. The CDR3 DNA is TGCAGTGCTAGTATGGATAGCAATCAGCCCCAGCATTTT.

This clonotype was recorded a few times. The gene calls are TRBV20-1 and TRBJ2-1, with 11 positions matching TRBD2. The CDR3 is 16 amino acids. From germline, CDR1 is DFQATT and CDR2 SNEGSKA (reference sequence). After removal of 0 bases from V and 9 bases from J, the junction contained 10 bases not matched to a gene. CDR3 in amino acids: CSARDLALAGVREQFF. The CDR3, as DNA: TGCAGTGCTAGAGATCTGGCACTAGCGGGAGTGCGTGAGCAGTTCTTC.

This clonotype was seen a handful of times. This rearrangement joins TRBV6-2 or TRBV6-3 to TRBJ2-1; D is ambiguous. V was cut by 5 bases and J by 6 bases, with 17 bases left in between. The CDR3 is made up of 15 amino acids. Germline CDR1 is MNHEY and CDR2 is SVGEGT. CDR3 region: CASSELDPVGNEQFF. Here the CDR3 DNA reads TGTGCCAGCAGTGAGTTGGATCCGGTCGGCAATGAGCAGTTCTTC.

V usage is TRBV7-3 and J usage is TRBJ2-1, with 7 bases that match TRBD2. The CDR3 loop spans 15 amino acids. In germline, CDR1 is SGHTA, CDR2 FQGTGA. The trim removed 2 bases at V and 6 bases at J, leaving 7 bases unmatched. CDR3 coding DNA: TGTGCCAGCAGCTTAGGAGCGGGATCGGCCAATGAGCAGTTCTTC. Its protein is CASSLGAGSANEQFF. Drawing the rest from reference TRBV7-3 and TRBJ2-1, the complete variable domain is GAGVSQTPSNKVTEKGKYVELRCDPISGHTALYWYRQSLGQGPEFLIYFQGTGAADDSGLPNDRFFAVRPEGSVSTLKIQRTERGDSAVYLCASSLGAGSANEQFFGPGTRLTVL.

The J gene is TRBJ2-1, the V gene TRBV2; the match to TRBD2 covers 12 bases. CDR1 and CDR2 from the germline V gene are SNHLY and FYNNEI. The CDR3 is 14 amino acids. V lost 10 bases to trimming and J lost 7 bases; unmatched junction nucleotides: 8. The CDR3 DNA reads TGTGCCACCAACGGCGGACTAGCGGGAAATGAGCAGTTCTTC. This encodes CATNGGLAGNEQFF.

The gene calls are TRBV4-3 and TRBJ2-3, with 10 nucleotides matching TRBD2. The trim removed 3 bases at V and 4 bases at J, leaving 4 bases unmatched. The CDR3 totals 15 residues. Germline V gene lookup returns CDR1 LGHNA and CDR2 YSLEER. CDR3 sequence (DNA): TGCGCCAGCAGCCATGGAGCGGGAGGGTCAGATACGCAGTATTTT. It specifies CASSHGAGGSDTQYF.

This clonotype came up a few times. The chain combines TRBV2 with TRBJ1-5, with D maybe TRBD1 (5 bases). The ends were cut back, 5 bases at V and 12 bases at J, with 14 bases in the middle. Germline V gene data show CDR1 as SNHLY and CDR2 as FYNNEI. The CDR3 consists of 12 residues. This CDR3 reads CASSRQFAGQHF. DNA for the CDR3: TGTGCCAGCAGTCGACAGTTCGCCGGCCAGCATTTT.

J is TRBJ2-1 and V is TRBV2; D ambiguous. The CDR3 covers 12 residues. Trimming stripped 8 bases from V and 5 bases from J, with 10 bases between. CDR1 and CDR2 (germline): SNHLY, FYNNEI. CDR3 coding DNA: TGTGCCAGCCGGACGGACGACAATGAGCAGTTCTTC. Translating gives CASRTDDNEQFF.